Following are 23 T cell receptor beta chains from one sample sequenced in a study of T cell responses to AZD1222 COVID-19 vaccine. Method: immunoSEQ multiplex PCR; TCRdb's copy keeps in-frame clones and lacks some. The sample holds about 55,000 clones, around 90% seen once. Source: peripheral blood, taken on day 0 of AZD1222 vaccination. These receptor sequences come from an adult in good health.

This rearrangement joins TRBV7-2 to TRBJ2-3; no clear D gene. The ends were cut back, 7 bases at V and 1 base at J, with 9 bases in the middle. There are 13 residues in the CDR3. Germline values: CDR1 SGHTA, CDR2 FQGNSA. CDR3 residues: CASTPWGTDTQYF. Written as DNA, the CDR3 is TGTGCCAGCACCCCCTGGGGCACAGATACGCAGTATTTT.

The chain carries TRBV5-6 and TRBJ1-1; the D gene is possibly TRBD1 (5 bases). Germline CDR1 and CDR2: SGHDT and YYEEEE. The CDR3 loop spans 15 amino acids. V lost 0 bases, J lost 0 bases, and 9 bases lay in between. CDR3 sequence: CASSLGTSMNTEAFF. DNA for the CDR3: TGTGCCAGCAGCTTGGGGACAAGTATGAACACTGAAGCTTTCTTT.

The gene calls are TRBV7-2 and TRBJ2-1, with 9 positions matching TRBD2. CDR1 SGHTA and CDR2 FQGNSA come from the germline V gene. V lost 1 base and J lost 2; bases outside the gene matches: 3. The CDR3 is 16 residues long. The chain's CDR3 is CASSLVGGGAYNEQFF. CDR3 sequence (DNA): TGTGCCAGCAGCTTAGTCGGCGGGGGGGCCTACAATGAGCAGTTCTTC.

This chain connects TRBV24-1 to TRBJ2-1; 10 bases align to TRBD1. CDR3 length: 17 amino acids. In germline, CDR1 is KGHDR, CDR2 SFDVKD. The trim removed 4 bases at V and 8 bases at J, leaving 13 bases unmatched. The CDR3 loop is CATSEPPGTGEIDEQFF. CDR3 in DNA: TGTGCCACCAGTGAGCCCCCCGGGACAGGGGAGATAGATGAGCAGTTCTTC.

This clone was detected only once. The rearrangement uses TRBV7-6 and TRBJ2-7; D ambiguous. Germline loops: CDR1 SGHVS, CDR2 FNYEAQ. Trimming removed 0 bases at V and 2 bases at J, with 5 bases between. The CDR3 is 13 residues long. The CDR3 region has the DNA TGTGCCAGCAGCTTAGCAGCAACCTACGAGCAGTACTTC. It yields the protein CASSLAATYEQYF.

This sequence joins TRBV7-9 and TRBJ2-5; D not resolved. Trimming pared 3 bases from V and 1 base from J, leaving 9 bases between. CDR1 SEHNR and CDR2 FQNEAQ come from the germline V gene (reference sequence). CDR3 size: 14 residues. The CDR3 sequence is CASSFSTSQETQYF. Written as DNA, the CDR3 is TGTGCCAGCAGCTTTAGCACCAGCCAAGAGACCCAGTACTTC.

The chain recombines TRBV7-2 with TRBJ2-1, with 9 bases that match TRBD2. Germline V gene lookup returns CDR1 SGHTA and CDR2 FQGNSA. The CDR3 totals 16 residues. The V gene end was trimmed by 4 bases and the J gene end by 9 bases; junction bases not matched to a gene: 13. This CDR3 reads CASSSFSGGNFREQFF. CDR3 coding DNA: TGTGCCAGCAGCTCCTTTAGCGGGGGAAACTTTCGTGAGCAGTTCTTC.

CDR3 sequence reads: CATSGGRLEANEQFF. The CDR3 nucleotides are TGTGCCACCAGTGGAGGTAGACTAGAGGCGAATGAGCAGTTCTTC. This chain connects TRBV24-1 to TRBJ2-1, with TRBD2 as a possible D gene (6 bases). Trimming removed 5 bases from V and 7 bases from J, with 17 bases in between. Germline-derived CDR1 and CDR2 are KGHDR and SFDVKD. The CDR3 has 15 residues.

The chain carries TRBV29-1 and TRBJ1-2; D gene uncertain. The CDR3 runs to 13 residues. V was shortened by 4 bases and J by 4 bases, with 13 bases between the two germline ends. Per the germline V gene, CDR1 is SQVTM and CDR2 is ANQGSEA. This CDR3 is CSVVAPRSYGYTF. CDR3 bases: TGCAGCGTTGTGGCCCCGAGGAGCTATGGCTACACCTTC.

This chain links TRBV4-3 with TRBJ2-3, with 7 bases that match TRBD1. The CDR3 contains 15 residues. V lost 1 base, J lost 2 bases, and 3 bases stayed unmatched. Germline V gene lookup returns CDR1 LGHNA and CDR2 YSLEER. This chain's CDR3 is CASSQGDSFTDTQYF. Written as DNA, the CDR3 is TGCGCCAGCAGCCAAGGGGACAGTTTCACAGATACGCAGTATTTT.

This chain joins TRBV19 and TRBJ1-2; D unclear. Deletions cut 3 bases from V and 5 bases from J, with 10 bases between. The length of the CDR3 is 13 residues. Germline CDR1 reads LNHDA; CDR2 reads SQIVND (reference sequence). The CDR3 DNA is TGTGCCAGTAGTATTCCCGGCCCTTATGGCTACACCTTC. It specifies CASSIPGPYGYTF.

This chain uses TRBV10-3 with TRBJ2-7; D not certain. This CDR3 contains 11 residues. Per germline, CDR1 ENHRY and CDR2 SYGVKD. Trimming removed 0 bases from V and 7 bases from J, with 4 bases in between. CDR3 sequence: CAISESREQYF. The CDR3, as DNA: TGTGCCATCAGTGAGTCGCGGGAGCAGTACTTC.

The V and J genes are TRBV9 and TRBJ1-6; 8 nucleotides match TRBD1. The CDR3 length is 12 residues. Germline V CDR1 and CDR2: SGDLS, YYNGEE. The ends lost 4 bases at V and 13 bases at J; junction bases unmatched: 4. The CDR3 nucleotides are TGTGCCAGCAGCTCCGACAGGGGTCCCCTCCACTTT. Translated, it gives CASSSDRGPLHF. The whole variable domain, remainder taken from reference TRBV9 and TRBJ1-6, is DSGVTQTPKHLITATGQRVTLRCSPRSGDLSVYWYQQSLDQGLQFLIQYYNGEERAKGNILERFSAQQFPDLHSELNLSSLELGDSALYFCASSSDRGPLHFGNGTRLTVT.

The chain recombines TRBV21-1 with TRBJ2-1; the DNA was not used to check the table's D call, TRBD2. TRBV21-1 is a pseudogene segment. The CDR3 consists of 19 residues. CDR3 protein: CASTSGTVLAGRSANEQFF. The CDR3 DNA sequence: TGTGCCAGCACTTCCGGGACAGTCTTAGCGGGGAGATCCGCCAATGAGCAGTTCTTC.

This chain uses TRBV15 with TRBJ2-5, with D tentatively TRBD2 (7 bases). Germline V gives CDR1 LNHNV, CDR2 YYDKDF (reference sequence). This CDR3 has 14 amino acids. V shed 6 bases and J shed 2 bases, with 13 bases lying between them. DNA for the CDR3: TGTGCCACCAGACGAGGGGGGGCTCAAGAGACCCAGTACTTC. The encoded protein is CATRRGGAQETQYF.

CDR3 coding DNA: TGTGCCAGCAGTTATAGGTCCGGGACCCCAAAAGGCTACACCTTC. The encoded protein is CASSYRSGTPKGYTF. The rearrangement joins TRBV6-5 to TRBJ1-2, with D possibly TRBD1 on 5 matching bases. This CDR3 region has 15 residues. V lost 3 bases to trimming and J lost 8 bases, with 19 bases between them. Germline CDR1 reads MNHEY; CDR2 reads SVGAGI.

This clone was picked up a small number of times. The chain is built from TRBV6-2 or TRBV6-3 and TRBJ1-5; no reliable D call. Germline-derived CDR1 and CDR2 are MNHEY and SVGEGT. CDR3 length equals 14 residues. V was pared by 2 bases and J by 12 bases, with 17 bases between. CDR3 in DNA: TGTGCCAGCAGTTACGGGGATTCCATCACCGGCCAGCATTTT. Amino acid sequence: CASSYGDSITGQHF.

The V gene is TRBV4-3, the J gene TRBJ1-5, with D possibly being TRBD1 (5 bases). V dropped 0 bases and J dropped 0 bases, with 15 bases sitting between them. Germline values: CDR1 LGHNA, CDR2 YSLEER. The CDR3 has 18 amino acids. The CDR3 nucleotides read TGCGCCAGCAGCCAAGATTGGGGCAGCTCCTATAGCAATCAGCCCCAGCATTTT. Protein: CASSQDWGSSYSNQPQHF.

The chain recombines TRBV5-1 with TRBJ1-2, with TRBD1 identical over 7 bases. Germline-derived CDR1 and CDR2 are SGHRS and YFSETQ. V shed 1 base, J shed 7 bases, and the junction held 4 bases outside the gene matches. The CDR3 consists of 13 residues. CDR3 sequence reads: CASSLRQGSGYTF. CDR3 coding DNA: TGCGCCAGCAGCTTGAGACAGGGCTCTGGCTACACCTTC.

The genes are TRBV4-2 and TRBJ2-2, with D tentatively TRBD1 (5 bases). V lost 3 bases and J lost 0, with 14 bases in between. The CDR3 extends over 17 amino acids. The germline gives CDR1 LGHNA, CDR2 YNFKEQ. CDR3 sequence (DNA): TGTGCCAGCAGCCATCCCAAGGCAGGGACGAACACCGGGGAGCTGTTTTTT. This sequence encodes CASSHPKAGTNTGELFF.

The chain employs TRBV19 and TRBJ1-2; D remains ambiguous. CDR3 length: 12 amino acids. From germline, CDR1 is LNHDA and CDR2 SQIVND (reference sequence). Trimming took 5 bases from V and 8 from J, leaving 12 bases between them. The DNA of the CDR3 is TGTGCCAGTAGTCCAACGGGTGTGGGCTACACCTTC. This translates into CASSPTGVGYTF.

The J gene is TRBJ2-1, the V gene TRBV29-1; no definite D call. CDR1 and CDR2 (germline): SQVTM, ANQGSEA. The CDR3 totals 11 residues. Deletions cut 5 bases from V and 5 bases from J, with 7 bases between. The CDR3 sequence: CSVRLNNEQFF. The CDR3, as DNA: TGCAGCGTTAGGCTTAACAATGAGCAGTTCTTC.

The CDR3 region has the DNA TGTGCCAGCAGCCGGCCCCCGGGGGCATACGAGCAGTACTTC. It specifies CASSRPPGAYEQYF. The chain couples TRBV7-9 to TRBJ2-7; D tentatively reads TRBD1 or TRBD2 (6 bases each). Germline V CDR1 and CDR2: SEHNR, FQNEAQ (reference sequence). The CDR3 runs 14 residues. Between the trimmed V and J ends, which lost 5 bases and 4 bases, there was a span of 15 bases.